What follows are 29 T cell receptor beta chains derived from one specimen sequenced in a study of TIL therapy for anti-PD-1-resistant metastatic lung cancer. Described time point: pre-treatment sample, taken before nivolumab and TIL therapy. This was the immunoSEQ v3 assay. Using immunoSEQ multiplex PCR, the repertoire was profiled, and TCRdb retains in-frame clones only, with some absent. The profile shows more than 45,000 clones, roughly 84% of them singletons. The input for sequencing was blood, taken at baseline. Receptor source: a person aged 25 to 85 with non-small cell lung cancer.

This sequence joins TRBV4-2 and TRBJ1-6; possibly TRBD1 for D (5 bases). This CDR3 is built from 17 residues. The V gene lost 4 bases and the J gene lost 0 bases, with 13 bases spanning the gap. The germline V gene encodes CDR1 LGHNA and CDR2 YNFKEQ. CDR3 DNA sequence: TGTGCCAGCAGCCCAGCCTTGGGGGGCTCCTATAATTCACCCCTCCACTTT. Its protein is CASSPALGGSYNSPLHF.

This chain joins TRBV19 and TRBJ2-7, with D tentatively TRBD1 (6 bases). The CDR3 sequence is 16 residues long. With 3 bases removed from V and 0 bases from J, the gap between germline ends came to 15 bases. CDR1 LNHDA and CDR2 SQIVND come from the germline V gene (reference sequence). The CDR3 coding sequence is TGTGCCAGTAGTATGGCAGGGGCGTTCTTCTCCTACGAGCAGTACTTC. Residues: CASSMAGAFFSYEQYF.

The genes are TRBV3-1 (or the pseudogene TRBV3-2) and TRBJ1-3; no clear D gene. This CDR3 is built from 14 residues. V was pared by 3 bases and J by 0 bases, with 6 bases between. Germline V gives CDR1 LGHDT, CDR2 YNNKEL (reference sequence). CDR3 sequence: CASSQGFSGNTIYF. CDR3 nucleotides: TGTGCCAGCAGCCAGGGTTTCTCTGGAAACACCATATATTTT.

V gene TRBV24-1 combines with J gene TRBJ2-3; no reliable D call. Trimming took 3 bases from V and 10 from J, leaving 16 bases between them. The CDR3 is 14 residues long. CDR1 is KGHDR, CDR2 SFDVKD, per germline. DNA of the CDR3: TGTGCCACCAGTGATCCCCCACTCAGTGAAGCGCAGTATTTT. This codes for CATSDPPLSEAQYF.

V is TRBV10-2 and J is TRBJ1-6, with D possibly being TRBD1 (5 bases). The length of the CDR3 is 14 residues. Germline values: CDR1 WSHSY, CDR2 SAAADI. V was trimmed by 3 bases and J by 8 bases, leaving 11 bases between them. CDR3 residues: CASSEGQGDSPLHF. The CDR3 DNA reads TGCGCCAGCAGTGAAGGCCAGGGAGATTCACCCCTCCACTTT.

This sequence joins TRBV3-1 (or the pseudogene TRBV3-2) and TRBJ2-7; 10 positions match TRBD1. The germline gives CDR1 LGHDT, CDR2 YNNKEL (reference sequence). The CDR3 is made up of 16 amino acids. The junction had 6 bases not matched to a gene; V was cut back by 3 bases and J by 1 base. CDR3 region: CASSQAAGQGSYEQYF. DNA for the CDR3: TGTGCCAGCAGCCAGGCCGCGGGACAGGGGTCCTACGAGCAGTACTTC.

A single count supports this clone. The chain links TRBV5-6 to TRBJ2-5; no clear D. Germline CDR1 SGHDT, CDR2 YYEEEE. The CDR3 totals 13 residues. The V gene lost 2 bases and the J gene lost 4 bases, with 9 bases spanning the gap. CDR3 coding DNA: TGTGCCAGCAGCTTTGTGACGGGAGAGACCCAGTACTTC. As protein: CASSFVTGETQYF. Full variable domain (remainder filled in from reference TRBV5-6 and TRBJ2-5): DAGVTQSPTHLIKTRGQQVTLRCSPKSGHDTVSWYQQALGQGPQFIFQYYEEEERQRGNFPDRFSGHQFPNYSSELNVNALLLGDSALYLCASSFVTGETQYFGPGTRLLVL.

This clone was counted only a few times. Given the absence of the conserved phenylalanine or tryptophan at the CDR3 end, a read error is likely. Because the CDR3's place on the DNA is in doubt, the DNA is left out and the CDR3 is given as listed by TCRdb. The CDR3 here is CASSSTSGRWVL. The V call is TRBV7-9, the J call TRBJ2-7; the table's TRBD2 call for D was not verified on the DNA. CDR1 is SEHNR, CDR2 FQNEAQ, per germline (reference sequence). The CDR3 is 12 amino acids long, termini counted.

This clone was counted once. This sequence joins TRBV3-1 (or the pseudogene TRBV3-2) and TRBJ1-3; unclear D gene. The CDR3 runs 14 residues. Trimming took off 1 base at V and 3 bases at J, with 7 bases between the two ends. Germline lookup yields CDR1 LGHDT and CDR2 YNNKEL (reference sequence). The CDR3 loop is CASSQVTVGNTIYF. CDR3 in DNA: TGTGCCAGCAGCCAAGTTACAGTTGGAAACACCATATATTTT.

The chain combines TRBV7-2 with TRBJ1-3, with a possible D match to TRBD1 (6 bases). This CDR3 spans 17 amino acids. Germline values: CDR1 SGHTA, CDR2 FQGNSA. With 5 bases removed from V and 0 bases from J, the gap between germline ends came to 17 bases. CDR3 nucleotide sequence: TGTGCCAGCAGCCCATCAAGGACAGCGCGCTCTGGAAACACCATATATTTT. Amino acids: CASSPSRTARSGNTIYF. Complete variable domain (other parts from reference TRBV7-2 and TRBJ1-3): GAGVSQSPSNKVTEKGKDVELRCDPISGHTALYWYRQSLGQGLEFLIYFQGNSAPDKSGLPSDRFSAERTGGSVSTLTIQRTQQEDSAVYLCASSPSRTARSGNTIYFGEGSWLTVV.

The V call is TRBV2, the J call TRBJ2-3; D is unclear. With 8 bases removed from V and 5 bases from J, the gap between germline ends came to 11 bases. Germline V gene sequence: CDR1 SNHLY, CDR2 FYNNEI. The CDR3 runs to 12 residues. CDR3 in amino acids: CASLESRDTQYF. CDR3 bases: TGTGCCAGCCTGGAGTCCAGAGATACGCAGTATTTT.

The V and J genes are TRBV28 and TRBJ1-5; tentative D call: TRBD1 (6 bases). Germline V gene sequence: CDR1 MDHEN, CDR2 SYDVKM. Trimming stripped 2 bases from V and 5 bases from J, with 16 bases between. The CDR3 consists of 16 residues. This chain's CDR3 is CASSLGGARLDQPQHF. As DNA, the CDR3 is TGTGCCAGCAGTTTAGGGGGCGCCAGGTTGGATCAGCCCCAGCATTTT.

The genes are TRBV4-1 and TRBJ2-5, with a tentative D call TRBD2 (5 bases). CDR3 size: 15 residues. Germline CDR1 is MGHRA and CDR2 is YSYEKL. With 4 bases removed from V and 2 bases from J, the gap between germline ends came to 14 bases. In DNA form, the CDR3 reads TGCGCCAGCAGCCCAAGAGAGAGGGATCAAGAGACCCAGTACTTC. This translates into CASSPRERDQETQYF.

This clone was seen just once. The chain carries TRBV2 and TRBJ1-5; a weak D match, TRBD1 (6 bases). Germline V gene data show CDR1 as SNHLY and CDR2 as FYNNEI. The CDR3 is 18 residues long. The V end was cut by 4 bases, the J end by 0 bases, with 19 bases between. The CDR3 DNA reads TGTGCCAGCAGTGTCCGGGTTGGGGGCTTCTATAGCAATCAGCCCCAGCATTTT. This sequence encodes CASSVRVGGFYSNQPQHF.

The CDR3 coding sequence is TGTGCCAGCAGCGCCCGGACTACATTAAACACCGGGGAGCTGTTTTTT. Its protein product is CASSARTTLNTGELFF. The V and J genes are TRBV7-2 and TRBJ2-2; possible D gene TRBD2, 6 bases. Trimming shortened V by 5 bases and J by 2 bases, and 15 bases separated the two germline ends. The CDR3 contains 16 residues. Per the germline V gene, CDR1 is SGHTA and CDR2 is FQGNSA.

This clone was counted a few times. The J gene is TRBJ1-2, the V gene TRBV6-1, with 7 bases that match TRBD1. Germline CDR1 MNHNS, CDR2 SASEGT. This CDR3 region has 15 residues. Losses at the gene ends were 2 bases for V and 0 bases for J; bases not matched to a gene: 3. The CDR3, as DNA: TGTGCCAGCAGTGAACGGACAGGCTCTAACTATGGCTACACCTTC. Its translation is CASSERTGSNYGYTF.

The gene calls are TRBV30 and TRBJ1-1; D remains ambiguous. With 4 bases removed from V and 4 bases from J, the gap between germline ends came to 7 bases. The CDR3 sequence is 11 residues long. Germline V gene data show CDR1 as GTSNPN and CDR2 as SVGIG (reference sequence). The CDR3 is CAWMEVTEAFF. CDR3 coding DNA: TGTGCCTGGATGGAAGTCACTGAAGCTTTCTTT.

The chain recombines TRBV2 with TRBJ1-1, with TRBD1 matching over 7 bases. Losses at the gene ends were 2 bases for V and 1 base for J; bases not matched to a gene: 7. This CDR3 region has 16 residues. Germline CDR1 SNHLY, CDR2 FYNNEI. CDR3 in DNA: TGTGCCAGCAGTGAACCAGAGACAGGGACGAACACTGAAGCTTTCTTT. This sequence encodes CASSEPETGTNTEAFF.

The V gene is TRBV4-1, the J gene TRBJ2-7, with 8 bases lining up with TRBD2. This CDR3 contains 18 residues. The V gene's germline CDR1 is MGHRA and CDR2 YSYEKL. The trim removed 4 bases at V and 1 base at J, leaving 15 bases unmatched. Here the CDR3 DNA reads TGCGCCAGCAGCCCCAATCCCAGGCGGGGGGCCTCATCCTACGAGCAGTACTTC. Residues: CASSPNPRRGASSYEQYF.

The chain couples TRBV12-3 or TRBV12-4 to TRBJ1-3, with D unresolved. The CDR3 loop spans 13 amino acids. Trimming stripped 3 bases from V and 5 bases from J, with 8 bases between. The chain's CDR3 is CASSLNARNTIYF. The CDR3 region has the DNA TGTGCCAGCAGTTTGAACGCCAGAAACACCATATATTTT.

This clone was seen a few times. V is TRBV5-5 and J is TRBJ1-1; D may be TRBD1 (6 bases). CDR1 and CDR2 from the germline V gene are SGHKS and YYEKEE (reference sequence). This CDR3 is built from 14 residues. Trimming left V 2 bases short and J 4 bases short, with 12 bases between. CDR3 in amino acids: CASSFGGQGTEAFF. CDR3 sequence (DNA): TGTGCCAGCAGCTTCGGGGGGCAGGGCACTGAAGCTTTCTTT.

This chain connects TRBV28 to TRBJ2-7; D ambiguous. V dropped 4 bases and J dropped 6 bases, with 10 bases sitting between them. Germline V gene lookup returns CDR1 MDHEN and CDR2 SYDVKM. The CDR3 totals 12 residues. CDR3 nucleotides: TGTGCCAGCAGTTGGTTTGGTAGCGAGCAGTACTTC. This encodes CASSWFGSEQYF.

This clone was counted a few times. This sequence joins TRBV2 and TRBJ1-6; possible D gene TRBD1, 6 bases. This CDR3 has 13 residues. Germline V gene data show CDR1 as SNHLY and CDR2 as FYNNEI. Deletions cut 4 bases from V and 13 bases from J, with 14 bases between. CDR3 DNA: TGTGCCAGCAGTGTGGCAGGGGAGCTCCCCCTCCACTTT. This sequence encodes CASSVAGELPLHF. The full variable domain, with the rest looked up from reference TRBV2 and TRBJ1-6, is EPEVTQTPSHQVTQMGQEVILRCVPISNHLYFYWYRQILGQKVEFLVSFYNNEISEKSEIFDDQFSVERPDGSNFTLKIRSTKLEDSAMYFCASSVAGELPLHFGNGTRLTVT.

The chain links TRBV5-1 to TRBJ2-7, with D perhaps matching TRBD1 (5 bases). The CDR3 contains 12 residues. The germline V gene has CDR1 SGHRS and CDR2 YFSETQ. The V end lost 0 bases, the J end lost 6 bases, and 7 bases lay between the germline ends. The DNA of the CDR3 is TGCGCCAGCAGCTTGGGGGGCCCCGAGCAGTACTTC. Encoded protein: CASSLGGPEQYF.

This chain uses TRBV19 with TRBJ2-1, with 12 bases that match TRBD2. CDR3 size: 17 residues. V was clipped by 5 bases and J by 3 bases; unmatched bases: 8. CDR1 is LNHDA and CDR2 is SQIVND in the germline V gene (reference sequence). CDR3 sequence: CASSARLAGDVYNEQFF. The CDR3 nucleotides read TGTGCCAGTAGTGCCCGACTAGCGGGAGATGTCTACAATGAGCAGTTCTTC.

This chain connects TRBV18 to TRBJ2-1, with 10 bases matching TRBD1. V lost 6 bases to trimming and J lost 6 bases; unmatched junction nucleotides: 2. This CDR3 contains 13 residues. Germline V lookup: CDR1 KGHSH, CDR2 LQKENI. CDR3 sequence (DNA): TGTGCCAGCTCTCGGGACAGGGGCAATGAGCAGTTCTTC. The encoded protein is CASSRDRGNEQFF.

The V gene is TRBV18, the J gene TRBJ2-4; 11 bases agree with TRBD2. The CDR3 runs to 14 residues. Germline assignment: CDR1 KGHSH and CDR2 LQKENI. Trimming at V came to 6 bases and at J to 8 bases, leaving 6 bases not matched to a gene. The CDR3 DNA reads as TGTGCCAGCTCCCCGACTAGCGGGAAACACATTCAGTACTTC. Its translation is CASSPTSGKHIQYF.

The chain links TRBV27 to TRBJ2-7; 7 bases fit TRBD1. This CDR3 is built from 14 residues. V lost 4 bases, J lost 5 bases, and 8 bases stayed unmatched. Looked up from germline, CDR1 is MNHEY and CDR2 is SMNVEV (reference sequence). The CDR3 nucleotides are TGTGCCAGCAGTTCCGAGGGGGCGCCCCACGAGCAGTACTTC. Encoded protein: CASSSEGAPHEQYF.

The chain links TRBV4-1 to TRBJ2-1; 9 nucleotides agree with TRBD2. CDR1 MGHRA and CDR2 YSYEKL come from the germline V gene. There are 15 residues in the CDR3. The J segment lost 3 bases and the V segment lost 0 bases, leaving 0 bases of the junction unmatched. The CDR3 DNA reads as TGCGCCAGCAGCCAAGAACTAGCGGGCTACAATGAGCAGTTCTTC. Protein sequence: CASSQELAGYNEQFF.